This entry concerns a single T cell receptor (beta chain). The naive CD8 fraction comprised CD45RO-negative cells positively selected for CCR7 and excluded terminally differentiated effector memory CD45RA+ cells. Trimming shortened V by 5 bases and J by 7 bases, and 9 bases separated the two germline ends. Germline CDR1 reads SGHAT; CDR2 reads FQNNGV. The CDR3 spans 12 residues. The entry originates in a study of shared clonotypes between healthy human individuals. Repertoires were generated with immunoSEQ multiplex PCR, while TCRdb's copy carries only in-frame clones and drops some. The sample holds 700,000 to 950,000 clones, roughly 96% seen once.

The receptor's source is a man aged 25-45 years in good health. What was sequenced was naive CD8+ T cells sorted from blood. The chain links TRBV11-2 to TRBJ2-1; D unresolved. CDR3 residues: CASSLPGNEQFF. CDR3 sequence (DNA): TGTGCCAGCAGCCTCCCAGGTAATGAGCAGTTCTTC.